This T cell receptor beta chain derives from a study of CXCR3-negative and CXCR3-positive naive CD8 T cells (dated by TCRdb to the late 2010s). Regarding the complete study: In total, about 130 million TRB reads were obtained, or roughly 1.5 +/- 0.3 million reads per library. Naive subsets from 5 or 6 donors and memory cells from 3 donors were included in the TRBV-TRBJ cluster analysis. Diversity and physicochemical repertoire analyses covered about a dozen donors pooled from two independent experiments.

Sequencing relied on a NextSeq 550. The Human TCR Profiling Kit (MiLaboratory) was used to make UMI-labeled 5' RACE TRB cDNA libraries. The full amount of extracted RNA was used for cDNA synthesis, and the full amount of resulting cDNA was used for PCR amplification. Libraries were prepared in parallel with an identical number of PCR cycles. In the authors' own workflow: With a minimum of two reads required per UMI, MIGEC and MiXCR pulled out about 57,000 +/- 9,900 unique UMI-labeled TRB cDNA molecules from each library. An average of roughly 40,000 +/- 10,000 functional in-frame TRB CDR3 nucleotide clonotypes without stop codons was found per library. After downsampling to 5000 UMI-labeled TRB molecules per sample, diversity metrics, including normalized Shannon-Wiener and Chao1, were computed in VDJtools. VDJtools was used to calculate clonotype-size-weighted physicochemical properties of the central five CDR3 residues, namely interaction energy, strength, volume and Kidera factor 4. Based on TCRdb reprocessing of the reads, there is one entry per CDR3 protein sequence, and DNA is missing. The V and J calls shown here were made by TCRdb, not taken from the authors' results. The table held for this sample gives some 110,000 distinct CDR3 sequences. The top ten hold roughly 0.38% of the sample.

The full study reports these points: Comparably high repertoire diversity was found in both naive subsets, whereas much lower repertoire diversity was found in memory CD8+ T cells. Compared with CXCR3-negative naive cells, CXCR3-positive naive cells had TRB CDR3s with higher hydrophobicity (lower Kidera factor 4), lower energy, and higher strength and volume indices. Within the same donor, TRBV-TRBJ usage looked similar between naive CXCR3-negative and CXCR3-positive cells, but memory cells had distinct patterns. Freshly isolated PBMCs were used for most assays because CXCR3 expression partially decreased after cryopreservation. Surface CD5, linked to self-reactivity in mice, was comparable between naive subsets; TCR interaction strength was therefore also inferred from TRB CDR3 physicochemical properties.

Details on this clonotype: What antigen it recognizes has not been identified.

The CDR3 covers 14 residues, taking in both the cysteine and the phenylalanine. No DNA sequence was recorded. As encoded in the germline V gene, CDR1 is WSHSY while CDR2 is SAAADI. Each CD8+ T cell subset was flow-sorted in triplicate, with about 320,000 cells per subset placed directly into RLT lysis buffer. To keep memory contaminants out, a stringent definition of naive CD8+ T cells was applied: CD45RO-CCR7+CD27+CD95-. Peripheral blood mononuclear cells were isolated from buffy coats using standard density gradient centrifugation. Naive CXCR3-negative and CXCR3-positive CD8+ T cells were flow-sorted on a FACSAria III. Total RNA was extracted from sorted cells with an RNeasy Mini Kit.

Input material: naive CXCR3+ CD8+ T cells from blood. The cell subset or site label corresponds to: CD45RO-CCR7+CD27+CD95- naive CD8+ T cells expressing CXCR3 (TNR3+). In this chain, TRBV10-2 is recombined with TRBJ1-4; the D call from TCRdb, TRBD1, cannot be confirmed without DNA. The TCR was taken from a human donor in good health. Some clones in this sample may be carry-over from other donors' samples. CDR3 reads: CASSWGGPNEKLFF.